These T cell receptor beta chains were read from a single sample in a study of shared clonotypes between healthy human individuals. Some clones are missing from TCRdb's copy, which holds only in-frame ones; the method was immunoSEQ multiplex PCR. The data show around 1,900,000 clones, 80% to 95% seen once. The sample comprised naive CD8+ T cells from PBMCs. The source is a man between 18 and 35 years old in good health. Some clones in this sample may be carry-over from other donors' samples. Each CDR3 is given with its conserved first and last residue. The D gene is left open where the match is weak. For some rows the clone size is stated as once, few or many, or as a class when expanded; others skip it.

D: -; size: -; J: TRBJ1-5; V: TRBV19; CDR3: CASSVLMGPELYSNQPQHF; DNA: TGTGCCAGTAGTGTCCTTATGGGGCCGGAATTATATAGCAATCAGCCCCAGCATTTT
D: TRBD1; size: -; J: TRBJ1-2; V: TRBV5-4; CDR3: CASSLGRGLEYGYTF; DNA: TGTGCCAGCAGCTTGGGCAGGGGGCTCGAATATGGCTACACCTTC
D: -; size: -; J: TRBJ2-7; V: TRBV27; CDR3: CASSPGTASYEQYF; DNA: TGTGCCAGCAGTCCCGGGACCGCCAGCTACGAGCAGTACTTC
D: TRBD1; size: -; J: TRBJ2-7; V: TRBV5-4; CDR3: CASSLQGQGVYEQYF; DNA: TGTGCCAGCAGCTTGCAGGGACAGGGTGTCTACGAGCAGTACTTC
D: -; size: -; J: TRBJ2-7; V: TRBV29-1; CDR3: CSAEGSSYKQYF; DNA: TGCAGCGCCGAGGGTAGCTCCTACAAGCAGTACTTC
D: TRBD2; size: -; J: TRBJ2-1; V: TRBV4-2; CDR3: CASSQELAGGRYEQFF; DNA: TGTGCCAGCAGCCAAGAACTAGCGGGAGGGCGGTATGAGCAGTTCTTC
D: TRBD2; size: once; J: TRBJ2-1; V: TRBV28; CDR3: CATMWGLAGSNEQFF; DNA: TGTGCCACCATGTGGGGGCTAGCGGGATCCAATGAGCAGTTCTTC
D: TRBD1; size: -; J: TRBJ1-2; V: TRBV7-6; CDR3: CASSLRGRRGQIMDGYTF; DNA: TGTGCCAGCAGCTTAAGAGGGCGTAGGGGGCAGATCATGGATGGCTACACCTTC
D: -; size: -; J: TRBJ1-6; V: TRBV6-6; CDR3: CASTPLGGPNSPLHF; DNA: TGTGCCAGCACCCCGCTGGGGGGCCCGAATTCACCCCTCCACTTT
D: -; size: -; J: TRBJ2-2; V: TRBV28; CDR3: CASGYTGELFF; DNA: TGTGCCAGCGGGTACACCGGGGAGCTGTTTTTT
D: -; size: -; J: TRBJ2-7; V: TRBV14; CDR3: CASSQEWVESEGSYEQYF; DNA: TGTGCCAGCAGCCAAGAGTGGGTGGAATCCGAGGGATCCTACGAGCAGTACTTC
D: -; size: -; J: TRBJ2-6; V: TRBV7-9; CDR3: CASSLAGFSPSGANVLTF; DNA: TGTGCCAGCAGCTTAGCGGGGTTCTCCCCCTCTGGGGCCAACGTCCTGACTTTC
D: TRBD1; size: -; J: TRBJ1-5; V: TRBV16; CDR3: CASSQSTVGQGAYQPQHF; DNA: TGTGCCAGCAGCCAATCCACGGTGGGTCAGGGGGCCTATCAGCCCCAGCATTTT
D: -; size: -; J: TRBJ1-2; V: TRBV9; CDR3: CASSVGQMFFYGYTF; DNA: TGTGCCAGCAGCGTAGGACAGATGTTCTTCTATGGCTACACCTTC
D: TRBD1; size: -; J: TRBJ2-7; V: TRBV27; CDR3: CASSPRQGEEQYF; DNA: TGTGCCAGCAGTCCCCGACAGGGCGAGGAGCAGTACTTC
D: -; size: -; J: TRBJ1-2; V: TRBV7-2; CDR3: CASSLPGAGYGYTF; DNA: TGTGCCAGCAGCTTACCGGGGGCGGGCTATGGCTACACCTTC
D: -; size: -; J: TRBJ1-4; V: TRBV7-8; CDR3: CASSRPQGRTTNEKLFF; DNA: TGTGCCAGCAGCCGGCCCCAGGGGCGGACAACTAATGAAAAACTGTTTTTT
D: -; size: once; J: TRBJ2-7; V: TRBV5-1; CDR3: CASSLAGGRNYEQYF; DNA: TGCGCCAGCAGTTTGGCGGGCGGAAGAAACTACGAGCAGTACTTC
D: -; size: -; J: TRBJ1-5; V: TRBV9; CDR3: CASSVGSGQPQHF; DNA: TGTGCCAGCAGCGTAGGATCGGGGCAGCCCCAGCATTTT
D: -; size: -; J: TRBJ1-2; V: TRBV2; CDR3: CASRSDINYGYTF; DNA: TGTGCCAGCCGCTCAGACATTAACTATGGCTACACCTTC
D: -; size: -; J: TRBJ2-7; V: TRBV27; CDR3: CASSVPGYEQYF; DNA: TGTGCCAGCAGTGTACCGGGCTACGAGCAGTACTTC
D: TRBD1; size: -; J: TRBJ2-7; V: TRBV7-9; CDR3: CASSFGQGPYEQYF; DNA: TGTGCCAGCAGCTTCGGACAGGGTCCGTACGAGCAGTACTTC
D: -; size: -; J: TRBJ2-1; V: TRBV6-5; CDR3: CASSWGEGGTYNEQFF; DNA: TGTGCCAGCAGTTGGGGGGAGGGGGGAACCTACAATGAGCAGTTCTTC
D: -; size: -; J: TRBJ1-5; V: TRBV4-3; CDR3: CASSARLLSNQPQHF; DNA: TGCGCCAGCTCTGCTCGGCTACTTAGCAATCAGCCCCAGCATTTT
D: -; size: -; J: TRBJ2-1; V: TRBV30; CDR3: CAWSVLINSVNEQFF; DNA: TGTGCCTGGAGTGTACTTATCAACAGCGTCAATGAGCAGTTCTTC
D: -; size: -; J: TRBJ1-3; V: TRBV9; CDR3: CASSEDITSGNTIYF; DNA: TGTGCCAGCAGCGAGGACATCACCTCTGGAAACACCATATATTTT
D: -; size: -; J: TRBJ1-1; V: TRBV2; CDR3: CASSEARDRPMNTEAFF; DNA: TGTGCCAGCAGTGAGGCCCGGGACCGACCCATGAACACTGAAGCTTTCTTT
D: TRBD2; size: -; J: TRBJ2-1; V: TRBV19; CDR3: CASSITASGSYEQFF; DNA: TGTGCCAGTAGTATTACGGCTAGCGGGAGCTATGAGCAGTTCTTC
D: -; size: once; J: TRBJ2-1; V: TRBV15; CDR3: CATSRDGDNEQFF; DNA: TGTGCCACCAGCAGAGATGGGGACAATGAGCAGTTCTTC
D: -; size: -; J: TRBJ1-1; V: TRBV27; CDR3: CASSPGTTEAFF; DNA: TGTGCCAGCAGTCCCGGCACCACTGAAGCTTTCTTT
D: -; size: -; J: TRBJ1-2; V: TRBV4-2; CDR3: CASSQTTSYGYTF; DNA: TGTGCCAGCAGCCAAACAACCTCCTATGGCTACACCTTC
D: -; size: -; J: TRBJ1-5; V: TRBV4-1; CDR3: CASSQVGGVGNQPQHF; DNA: TGCGCCAGCAGCCAAGTGGGGGGGGTGGGCAATCAGCCCCAGCATTTT
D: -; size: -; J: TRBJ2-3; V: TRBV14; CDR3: CASSQGQSSTDTQYF; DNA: TGTGCCAGCAGCCAAGGGCAGTCTAGCACAGATACGCAGTATTTT
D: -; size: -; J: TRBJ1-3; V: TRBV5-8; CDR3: CASSLSFWQRGNTIYF; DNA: TGTGCCAGCAGCTTGTCTTTTTGGCAGAGGGGAAACACCATATATTTT
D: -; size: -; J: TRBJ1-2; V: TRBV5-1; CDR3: CASSLYQHAANYGYTF; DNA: TGCGCCAGCAGCTTGTATCAGCATGCCGCTAACTATGGCTACACCTTC
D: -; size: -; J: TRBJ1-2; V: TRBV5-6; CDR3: CASTLGQYGYTF; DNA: TGTGCCAGCACCCTCGGACAGTATGGCTACACCTTC
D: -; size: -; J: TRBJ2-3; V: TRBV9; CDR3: CASSVDRTDTQYF; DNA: TGTGCCAGCAGCGTAGACCGCACAGATACGCAGTATTTT
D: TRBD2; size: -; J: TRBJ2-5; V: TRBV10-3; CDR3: CAISEMRAGTEETQYF; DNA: TGTGCCATCAGTGAAATGAGAGCGGGAACCGAAGAGACCCAGTACTTC
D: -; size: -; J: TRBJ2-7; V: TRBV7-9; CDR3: CASSGRGRNFGEQYF; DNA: TGTGCCAGCAGCGGCAGGGGCAGGAATTTTGGCGAGCAGTACTTC
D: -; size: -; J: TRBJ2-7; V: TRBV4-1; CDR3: CASSQGGDYEQYF; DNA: TGCGCCAGCAGCCAGGGCGGAGATTACGAGCAGTACTTC
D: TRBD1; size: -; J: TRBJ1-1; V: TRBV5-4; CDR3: CASSPDRGQVNTEAFF; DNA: TGTGCCAGCAGCCCAGACAGGGGGCAGGTGAACACTGAAGCTTTCTTT
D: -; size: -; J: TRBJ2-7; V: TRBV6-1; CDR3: CASSEALEQYF; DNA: TGTGCCAGCAGTGAAGCACTCGAGCAGTACTTC